These 5 T cell receptor beta chains were sequenced from one sample in a study of CXCR3-negative and CXCR3-positive naive CD8 T cells. Study conclusions and caveats: CXCR3-negative naive cells had less hydrophobic TRB CDR3s than did CXCR3-positive naive cells.

Their antigens are not known. Each TRB cDNA library was prepared by 5' RACE (with UMI labels). TCRdb re-called the 5' RACE reads and catalogs CDR3 proteins one per entry, DNA excluded. Seen in this sample are some 8,400 distinct CDR3 sequences; the ten most common clones hold approximately 2%. The material sequenced was naive CXCR3+ CD8+ T cells from blood. Subset: CD45RO-CCR7+CD27+CD95- naive CD8+ T cells expressing CXCR3 (TNR3+). The receptors here all came from a human donor in good health. Some clones in this sample may be carry-over from other donors' samples.

V usage is TRBV29-1 and J usage is TRBJ2-3; the TCRdb D gene call, TRBD2, has no DNA to confirm it. Looked up from germline, CDR1 is SQVTM and CDR2 is ANQGSEA. The CDR3 is made up of 14 amino acids. This CDR3 reads CSVERRESTDTQYF.

This clonotype is deemed medium-sized (0.01 to 0.1%) by its frequency. The V and J genes are TRBV3-1 and TRBJ2-3; lacking DNA, the TRBD1 call made by TCRdb goes unchecked. CDR3 length: 16 residues. From germline, CDR1 is LGHDT and CDR2 YNNKEL (reference sequence). CDR3 amino acids: CASSHLPGGYTDTQYF.

Frequency places this clonotype as medium-sized. The V call is TRBV7-8, the J call TRBJ1-5. The V gene's germline CDR1 is SGHVS and CDR2 FQNEAQ. This CDR3 has 16 amino acids. CDR3 amino acids: CASSMGRVYSNQPQHF.

This chain uses TRBV29-1 with TRBJ2-2; TCRdb reports TRBD1, a call that lacks DNA to check it against. CDR3 length: 13 residues. Germline assignment: CDR1 SQVTM and CDR2 ANQGSEA. Here the CDR3 reads CSVEAQGAGELFF.

The V and J genes are TRBV28 and TRBJ2-3. The CDR3 length is 14 residues. Germline loops: CDR1 MDHEN, CDR2 SYDVKM. The CDR3 sequence is CASSLQQGTDTQYF.